Described below is a single T cell receptor (beta chain) sequence and its context. This specimen belongs to a study of blood T cell repertoires in COVID-19. Study summary: Some COVID-19 samples were acute and others convalescent; all came from the United States, Italy and Spain. PBMCs, B-cell-depleted T cells, or T cells were the source of the cDNA or gDNA that made up the material.

Clones were read by immunoSEQ multiplex PCR, and TCRdb kept only the in-frame ones, dropping some. Among about 36,000 clones listed, around 81% were seen once. In germline, CDR1 is SGDLS, CDR2 YYNGEE. CDR3 length: 17 residues. V shed 0 bases, J shed 5 bases, and the junction held 8 bases outside the gene matches. Input material: peripheral blood. The chain employs TRBV9 and TRBJ1-2, with TRBD1 matching 12 bases. The receptor was derived from a human donor in a cohort sampled during active COVID-19. The CDR3 protein is CASSVAGTGGNPYGYTF. The CDR3 coding sequence is TGTGCCAGCAGCGTAGCCGGGACAGGGGGCAATCCGTATGGCTACACCTTC. The entire variable domain, with the rest obtained from reference TRBV9 and TRBJ1-2, is as follows: DSGVTQTPKHLITATGQRVTLRCSPRSGDLSVYWYQQSLDQGLQFLIQYYNGEERAKGNILERFSAQQFPDLHSELNLSSLELGDSALYFCASSVAGTGGNPYGYTFGSGTRLTVV.